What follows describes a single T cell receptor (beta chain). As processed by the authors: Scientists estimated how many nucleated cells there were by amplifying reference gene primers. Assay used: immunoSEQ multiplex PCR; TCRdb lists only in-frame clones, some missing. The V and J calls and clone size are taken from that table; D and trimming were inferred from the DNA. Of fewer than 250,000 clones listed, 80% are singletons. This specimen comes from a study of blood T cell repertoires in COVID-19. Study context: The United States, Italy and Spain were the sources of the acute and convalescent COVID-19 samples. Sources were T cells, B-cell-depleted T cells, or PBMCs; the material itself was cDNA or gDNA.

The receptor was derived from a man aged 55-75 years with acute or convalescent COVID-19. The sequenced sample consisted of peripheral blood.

The CDR3 protein is CASSKDGGGAYEQYF. CDR3 bases: TGTGCCAGCAGCAAAGATGGAGGGGGCGCCTACGAGCAGTACTTC. This chain uses TRBV21-1 with TRBJ2-7; the table calls TRBD1, which could not be checked here. TRBV21-1 is recorded as a pseudogene. CDR3 size: 15 residues.